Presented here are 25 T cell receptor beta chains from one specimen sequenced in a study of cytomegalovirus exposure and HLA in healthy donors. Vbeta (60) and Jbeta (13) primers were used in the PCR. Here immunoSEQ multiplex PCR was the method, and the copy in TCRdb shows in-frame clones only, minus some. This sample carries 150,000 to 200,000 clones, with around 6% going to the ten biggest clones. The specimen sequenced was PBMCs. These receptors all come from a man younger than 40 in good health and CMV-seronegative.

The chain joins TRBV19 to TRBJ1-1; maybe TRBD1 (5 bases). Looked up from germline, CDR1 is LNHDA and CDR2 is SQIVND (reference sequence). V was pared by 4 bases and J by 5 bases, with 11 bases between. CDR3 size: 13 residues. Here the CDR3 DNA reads TGTGCCAGTAGTAGGGGCCCGGGTACTGAAGCTTTCTTT. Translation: CASSRGPGTEAFF.

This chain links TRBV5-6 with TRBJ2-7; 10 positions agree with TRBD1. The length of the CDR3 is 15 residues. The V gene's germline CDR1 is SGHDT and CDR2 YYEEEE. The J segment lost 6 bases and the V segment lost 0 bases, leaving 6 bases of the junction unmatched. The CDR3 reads CASSLGGGQGSEQYF. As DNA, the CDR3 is TGTGCCAGCAGCTTGGGGGGGGGACAGGGGTCCGAGCAGTACTTC. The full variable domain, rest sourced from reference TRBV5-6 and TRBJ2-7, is DAGVTQSPTHLIKTRGQQVTLRCSPKSGHDTVSWYQQALGQGPQFIFQYYEEEERQRGNFPDRFSGHQFPNYSSELNVNALLLGDSALYLCASSLGGGQGSEQYFGPGTRLTVT.

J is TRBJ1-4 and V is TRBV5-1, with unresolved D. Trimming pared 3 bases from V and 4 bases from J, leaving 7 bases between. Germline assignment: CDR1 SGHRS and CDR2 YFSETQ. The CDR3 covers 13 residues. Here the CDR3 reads CASSSYNNEKLFF. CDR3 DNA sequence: TGCGCCAGCAGCTCGTACAATAATGAAAAACTGTTTTTT.

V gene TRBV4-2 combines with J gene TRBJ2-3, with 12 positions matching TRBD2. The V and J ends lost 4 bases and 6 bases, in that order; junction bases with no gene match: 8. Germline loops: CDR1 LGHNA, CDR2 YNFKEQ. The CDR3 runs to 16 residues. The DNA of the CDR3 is TGTGCCAGCAGCCCTCGGACTAGCGGGGTAGGGGATACGCAGTATTTT. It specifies CASSPRTSGVGDTQYF.

The CDR3 sequence is CASSESAGGPRRETQYF. The CDR3 DNA follows: TGTGCCAGCAGTGAGTCTGCCGGGGGGCCAAGGCGGGAGACCCAGTACTTC. The chain joins TRBV6-1 to TRBJ2-5; the D gene is possibly TRBD2 (7 bases). The CDR3 spans 17 residues. The V end was cut by 3 bases, the J end by 5 bases, with 22 bases between. Germline V lookup: CDR1 MNHNS, CDR2 SASEGT.

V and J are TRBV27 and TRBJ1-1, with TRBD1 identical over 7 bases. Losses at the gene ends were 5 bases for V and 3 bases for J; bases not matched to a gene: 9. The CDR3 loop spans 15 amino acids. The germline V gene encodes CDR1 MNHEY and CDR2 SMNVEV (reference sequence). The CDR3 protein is CASSPHDRVDTEAFF. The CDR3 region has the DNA TGTGCCAGCAGTCCCCATGACAGGGTAGACACTGAAGCTTTCTTT.

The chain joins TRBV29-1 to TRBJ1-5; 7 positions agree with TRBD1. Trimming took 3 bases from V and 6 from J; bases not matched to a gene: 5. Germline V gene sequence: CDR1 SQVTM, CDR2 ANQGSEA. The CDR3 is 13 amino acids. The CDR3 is CSVDIGGSQPQHF. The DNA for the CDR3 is TGCAGCGTTGATATAGGGGGCTCTCAGCCCCAGCATTTT.

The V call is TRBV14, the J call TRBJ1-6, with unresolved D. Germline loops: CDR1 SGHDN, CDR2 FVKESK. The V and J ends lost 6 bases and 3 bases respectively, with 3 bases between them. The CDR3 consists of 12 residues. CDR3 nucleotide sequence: TGTGCCAGCAGTCGCTATAATTCACCCCTCCACTTT. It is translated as CASSRYNSPLHF.

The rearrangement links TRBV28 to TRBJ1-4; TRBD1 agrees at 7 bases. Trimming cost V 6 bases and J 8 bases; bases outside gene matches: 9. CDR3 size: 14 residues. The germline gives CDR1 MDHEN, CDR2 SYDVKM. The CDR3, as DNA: TGTGCCAGCAGCTCGGGACAGTCTGGCGAAAAACTGTTTTTT. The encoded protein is CASSSGQSGEKLFF.

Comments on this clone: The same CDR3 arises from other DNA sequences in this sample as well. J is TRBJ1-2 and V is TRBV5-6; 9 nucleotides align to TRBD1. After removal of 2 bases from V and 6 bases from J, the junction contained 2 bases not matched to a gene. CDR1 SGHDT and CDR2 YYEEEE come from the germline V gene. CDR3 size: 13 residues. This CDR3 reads CASSLYRGHGYTF. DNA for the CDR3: TGTGCCAGCAGCTTATACAGGGGGCATGGCTACACCTTC.

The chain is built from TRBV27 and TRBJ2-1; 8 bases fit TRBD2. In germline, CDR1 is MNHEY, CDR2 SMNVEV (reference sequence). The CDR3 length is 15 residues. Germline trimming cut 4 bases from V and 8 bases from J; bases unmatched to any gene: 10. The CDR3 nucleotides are TGTGCCAGCAGTTCGGTGGGGACTAGGATCGATGAGCAGTTCTTC. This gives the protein CASSSVGTRIDEQFF.

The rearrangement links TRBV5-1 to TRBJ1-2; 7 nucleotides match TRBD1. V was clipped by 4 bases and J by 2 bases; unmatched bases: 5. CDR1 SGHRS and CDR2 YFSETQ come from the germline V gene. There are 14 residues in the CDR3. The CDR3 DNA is TGCGCCAGCAGCACCGGACAGGAAAACTATGGCTACACCTTC. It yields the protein CASSTGQENYGYTF.

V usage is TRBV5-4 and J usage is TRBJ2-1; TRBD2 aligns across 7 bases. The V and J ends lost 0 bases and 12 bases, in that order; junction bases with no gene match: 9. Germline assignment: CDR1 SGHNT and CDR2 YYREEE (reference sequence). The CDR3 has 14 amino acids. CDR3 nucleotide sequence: TGTGCCAGCAGCTTGGCCGGCCGGGAGGCTGGGCAGTTCTTC. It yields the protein CASSLAGREAGQFF.

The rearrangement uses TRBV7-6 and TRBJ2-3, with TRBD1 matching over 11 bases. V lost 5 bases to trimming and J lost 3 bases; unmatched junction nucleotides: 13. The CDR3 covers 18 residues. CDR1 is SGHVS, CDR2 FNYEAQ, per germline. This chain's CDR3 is CASSPRRTGGVVTDTQYF. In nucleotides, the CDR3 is TGTGCCAGCAGCCCTAGGAGGACAGGGGGCGTAGTGACAGATACGCAGTATTTT.

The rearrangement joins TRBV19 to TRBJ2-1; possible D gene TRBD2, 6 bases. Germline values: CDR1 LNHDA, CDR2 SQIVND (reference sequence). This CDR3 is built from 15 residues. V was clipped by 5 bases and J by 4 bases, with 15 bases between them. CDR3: CASSDGGTPYNEQFF. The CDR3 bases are TGTGCCAGTAGTGATGGGGGGACTCCTTACAATGAGCAGTTCTTC.

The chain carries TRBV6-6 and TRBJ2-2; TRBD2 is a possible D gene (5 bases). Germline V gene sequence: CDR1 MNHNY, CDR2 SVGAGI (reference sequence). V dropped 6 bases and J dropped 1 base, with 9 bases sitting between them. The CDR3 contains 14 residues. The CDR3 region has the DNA TGTGCCAGCAGAGCTGCGGGGAACACCGGGGAGCTGTTTTTT. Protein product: CASRAAGNTGELFF.

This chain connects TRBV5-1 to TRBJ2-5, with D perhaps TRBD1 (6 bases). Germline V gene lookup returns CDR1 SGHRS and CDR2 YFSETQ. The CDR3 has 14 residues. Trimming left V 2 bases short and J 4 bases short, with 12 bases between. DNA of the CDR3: TGCGCCAGCAGCTTATCCGGGACATTAGAGACCCAGTACTTC. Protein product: CASSLSGTLETQYF.

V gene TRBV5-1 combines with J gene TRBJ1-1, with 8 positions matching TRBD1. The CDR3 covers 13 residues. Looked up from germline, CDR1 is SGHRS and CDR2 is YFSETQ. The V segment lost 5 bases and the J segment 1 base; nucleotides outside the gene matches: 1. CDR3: CASRGQGNTEAFF. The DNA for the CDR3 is TGCGCCAGCAGAGGACAGGGGAACACTGAAGCTTTCTTT.

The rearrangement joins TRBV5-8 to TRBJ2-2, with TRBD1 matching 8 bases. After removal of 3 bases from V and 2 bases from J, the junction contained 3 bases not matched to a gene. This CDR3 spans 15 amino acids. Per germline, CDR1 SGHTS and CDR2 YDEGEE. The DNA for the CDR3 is TGTGCCAGCAGCTCCGGACAGGGCAACACCGGGGAGCTGTTTTTT. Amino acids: CASSSGQGNTGELFF.

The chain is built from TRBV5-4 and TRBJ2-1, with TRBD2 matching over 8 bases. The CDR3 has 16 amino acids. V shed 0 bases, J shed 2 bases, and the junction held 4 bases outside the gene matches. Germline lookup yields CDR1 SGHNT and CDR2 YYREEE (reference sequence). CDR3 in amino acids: CASSLGREGPYNEQFF. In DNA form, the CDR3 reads TGTGCCAGCAGCTTGGGCCGGGAGGGGCCCTACAATGAGCAGTTCTTC. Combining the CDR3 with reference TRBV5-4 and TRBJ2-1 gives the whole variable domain ETGVTQSPTHLIKTRGQQVTLRCSSQSGHNTVSWYQQALGQGPQFIFQYYREEENGRGNFPPRFSGLQFPNYSSELNVNALELDDSALYLCASSLGREGPYNEQFFGPGTRLTVL.

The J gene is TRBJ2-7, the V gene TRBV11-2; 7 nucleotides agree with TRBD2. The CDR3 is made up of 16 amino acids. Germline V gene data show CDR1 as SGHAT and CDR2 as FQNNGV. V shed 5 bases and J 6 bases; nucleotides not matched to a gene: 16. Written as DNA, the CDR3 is TGTGCCAGCAGCCTAGTGCCTAGCGGCCAGGAGGCCGAGCAGTACTTC. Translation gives CASSLVPSGQEAEQYF. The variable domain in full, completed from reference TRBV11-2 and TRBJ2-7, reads EAGVAQSPRYKIIEKRQSVAFWCNPISGHATLYWYQQILGQGPKLLIQFQNNGVVDDSQLPKDRFSAERLKGVDSTLKIQPAKLEDSAVYLCASSLVPSGQEAEQYFGPGTRLTVT.

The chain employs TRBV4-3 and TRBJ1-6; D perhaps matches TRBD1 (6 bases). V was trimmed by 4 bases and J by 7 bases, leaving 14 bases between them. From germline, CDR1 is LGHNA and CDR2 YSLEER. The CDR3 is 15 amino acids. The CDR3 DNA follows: TGCGCCAGCAGCCTAATGGGACAAGGAAATTCACCCCTCCACTTT. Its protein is CASSLMGQGNSPLHF.

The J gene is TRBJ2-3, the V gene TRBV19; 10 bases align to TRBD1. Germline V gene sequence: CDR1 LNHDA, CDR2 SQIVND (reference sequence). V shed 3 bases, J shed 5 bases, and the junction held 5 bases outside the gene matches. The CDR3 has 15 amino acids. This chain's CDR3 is CASSIQGQGVDTQYF. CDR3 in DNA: TGTGCCAGTAGTATTCAAGGACAGGGGGTAGATACGCAGTATTTT.

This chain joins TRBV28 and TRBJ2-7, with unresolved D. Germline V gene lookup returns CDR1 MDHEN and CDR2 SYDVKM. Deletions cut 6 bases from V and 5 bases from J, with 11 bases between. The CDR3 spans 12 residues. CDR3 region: CASSPSPHEQYF. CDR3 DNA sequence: TGTGCCAGCAGCCCTAGTCCCCACGAGCAGTACTTC. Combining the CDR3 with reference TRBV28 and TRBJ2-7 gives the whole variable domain DVKVTQSSRYLVKRTGEKVFLECVQDMDHENMFWYRQDPGLGLRLIYFSYDVKMKEKGDIPEGYSVSREKKERFSLILESASTNQTSMYLCASSPSPHEQYFGPGTRLTVT.

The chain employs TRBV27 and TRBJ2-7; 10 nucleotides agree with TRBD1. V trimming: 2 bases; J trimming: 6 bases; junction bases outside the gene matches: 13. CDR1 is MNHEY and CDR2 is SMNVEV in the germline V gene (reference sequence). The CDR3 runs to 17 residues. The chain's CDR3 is CASSLTGHGQGGVEQYF. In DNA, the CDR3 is TGTGCCAGCAGTTTAACAGGGCATGGACAGGGGGGCGTCGAGCAGTACTTC.